This passage covers 24 T cell receptor beta chains from one sample sequenced in a study of T cell responses to AZD1222 COVID-19 vaccine. Libraries were prepared by immunoSEQ multiplex PCR; TCRdb keeps only in-frame clonotypes and omits some of them. The repertoire has about 150,000 clones, about 91% of them found once; the top ten carry about 1.5%. The sample in question was peripheral blood, obtained on day 0 of AZD1222 vaccination. These receptors originate from an adult in good health.

The CDR3 DNA reads TGTGCCAGCAGTGAGAACACCGGGGAGCTGTTTTTT. Amino acid sequence: CASSENTGELFF. The chain has TRBV12-3 or TRBV12-4 and TRBJ2-2; no clear D gene. Between the trimmed V and J ends, which lost 5 bases and 1 base, there was a span of 2 bases. The length of the CDR3 is 12 residues.

This clone was seen once. The chain links TRBV6-6 to TRBJ2-1; 11 bases agree with TRBD2. V trimming: 8 bases; J trimming: 2 bases; junction bases outside the gene matches: 8. Per the germline V gene, CDR1 is MNHNY and CDR2 is SVGAGI (reference sequence). This CDR3 has 16 residues. The CDR3 sequence: CASLSGRELTYNEQFF. DNA for the CDR3: TGTGCCAGCCTTAGCGGGAGGGAGTTAACCTACAATGAGCAGTTCTTC.

The chain couples TRBV11-3 to TRBJ2-7; D may correspond to TRBD1 or TRBD2 (5 bases each). Germline-derived CDR1 and CDR2 are SGHNT and YENEEA. Trimming took 2 bases from V and 3 from J, leaving 14 bases between them. This CDR3 comprises 15 residues. CDR3 region: CASSLQGRTFYEQYF. DNA of the CDR3: TGTGCCAGCAGCTTACAGGGACGGACTTTCTACGAGCAGTACTTC.

The chain carries TRBV4-3 and TRBJ1-2, with D possibly being TRBD1 (6 bases). V was clipped by 2 bases and J by 6 bases, with 13 bases between them. The CDR3 spans 14 residues. Germline CDR1 and CDR2: LGHNA and YSLEER. The DNA of the CDR3 is TGCGCCAGCAGCCAACATACCAGGGGAGATGGCTACACCTTC. Translation gives CASSQHTRGDGYTF.

The chain uses TRBV6-6 and TRBJ1-4; D uncertain. V lost 2 bases to trimming and J lost 4 bases, with 8 bases between them. The CDR3 has 14 residues. Germline V gene sequence: CDR1 MNHNY, CDR2 SVGAGI (reference sequence). In nucleotides, the CDR3 is TGTGCCAGCAGTTACCGGGCCCTTAATGAAAAACTGTTTTTT. As protein: CASSYRALNEKLFF.

The chain uses TRBV2 and TRBJ2-7; D is perhaps TRBD1 or TRBD2 (6 bases each). Trimming removed 7 bases at V and 3 bases at J, with 10 bases between. This CDR3 is 12 amino acids long. In germline, CDR1 is SNHLY, CDR2 FYNNEI. CDR3: CASMEGVYEQYF. Here the CDR3 DNA reads TGTGCCAGCATGGAGGGGGTCTACGAGCAGTACTTC.

The V call is TRBV11-3, the J call TRBJ2-2; D is undetermined. Germline V gene data show CDR1 as SGHNT and CDR2 as YENEEA. The CDR3 loop spans 14 amino acids. V was clipped by 5 bases and J by 0 bases, with 7 bases between them. CDR3 sequence reads: CASSGVTNTGELFF. DNA of the CDR3: TGTGCCAGCAGCGGCGTTACGAACACCGGGGAGCTGTTTTTT.

This chain connects TRBV28 to TRBJ1-4; possible D gene TRBD1, 6 bases. Trimming left V 4 bases short and J 7 bases short, with 16 bases between. CDR3 length: 15 residues. From germline, CDR1 is MDHEN and CDR2 SYDVKM. The CDR3 here is CASSSTTGAGEKLFF. The CDR3 DNA is TGTGCCAGCAGTTCCACGACAGGCGCCGGTGAAAAACTGTTTTTT.

A few counts support this clone. This chain uses TRBV11-2 with TRBJ1-2; 8 positions match TRBD1. Germline CDR1 reads SGHAT; CDR2 reads FQNNGV. This CDR3 is built from 14 residues. Trimming at V came to 4 bases and at J to 5 bases, leaving 6 bases not matched to a gene. The CDR3 sequence is CASSSQDREYGYTF. DNA for the CDR3: TGTGCCAGCAGCTCCCAGGACAGGGAGTATGGCTACACCTTC.

This clone was recorded a few times. The rearrangement uses TRBV27 and TRBJ1-1; 8 bases line up with TRBD1. Germline V lookup: CDR1 MNHEY, CDR2 SMNVEV (reference sequence). The V segment lost 3 bases and the J segment 2 bases; nucleotides outside the gene matches: 5. The CDR3 sequence is 15 residues long. The CDR3 coding sequence is TGTGCCAGCAGTTTTCTAGGACAGGGTAACACTGAAGCTTTCTTT. It specifies CASSFLGQGNTEAFF.

This sequence joins TRBV19 and TRBJ1-5; 12 bases match TRBD1. The V segment lost 8 bases and the J segment 7 bases; nucleotides outside the gene matches: 6. Germline V gives CDR1 LNHDA, CDR2 SQIVND (reference sequence). The length of the CDR3 is 14 residues. The DNA for the CDR3 is TGTGCCAGTTCCGGGACAGGGGGCTGGCAGCCCCAGCATTTT. Translation: CASSGTGGWQPQHF. The whole variable domain, remainder taken from reference TRBV19 and TRBJ1-5, is DGGITQSPKYLFRKEGQNVTLSCEQNLNHDAMYWYRQDPGQGLRLIYYSQIVNDFQKGDIAEGYSVSREKKESFPLTVTSAQKNPTAFYLCASSGTGGWQPQHFGDGTRLSIL.

The genes are TRBV2 and TRBJ1-5; TRBD1 matches at 8 bases. V trimming: 0 bases; J trimming: 4 bases; junction bases outside the gene matches: 5. The CDR3 extends over 16 amino acids. Germline V lookup: CDR1 SNHLY, CDR2 FYNNEI. The DNA for the CDR3 is TGTGCCAGCAGTGAAGCAGACAGGGGACGAAATCAGCCCCAGCATTTT. Its translation: CASSEADRGRNQPQHF.

V and J are TRBV4-2 and TRBJ2-1, with 9 nucleotides matching TRBD2. This CDR3 has 15 amino acids. V lost 5 bases to trimming and J lost 6 bases; unmatched junction nucleotides: 8. Per the germline V gene, CDR1 is LGHNA and CDR2 is YNFKEQ. DNA for the CDR3: TGTGCCAGCAGCAAAGCCAGCGGGGGGAGCAATGAGCAGTTCTTC. It yields the protein CASSKASGGSNEQFF.

This clone appeared a single time. J is TRBJ1-2 and V is TRBV4-3, with TRBD1 matching over 8 bases. Trimming cost V 0 bases and J 4 bases; bases outside gene matches: 7. The CDR3 runs to 16 residues. Per germline, CDR1 LGHNA and CDR2 YSLEER. Written as DNA, the CDR3 is TGCGCCAGCAGCCAAGATCGCGGACAGGGTGGCTATGGCTACACCTTC. It is translated as CASSQDRGQGGYGYTF.

The chain uses TRBV7-9 and TRBJ2-3; no reliable D call. CDR3 length: 13 amino acids. Germline assignment: CDR1 SEHNR and CDR2 FQNEAQ (reference sequence). V was cut by 5 bases and J by 3 bases, with 9 bases left in between. CDR3 amino acids: CASSQPLTDTQYF. CDR3 DNA: TGTGCCAGCAGCCAACCTTTAACAGATACGCAGTATTTT.

This chain links TRBV28 with TRBJ2-1, with 14 bases lining up with TRBD2. Germline-derived CDR1 and CDR2 are MDHEN and SYDVKM. The V segment lost 4 bases and the J segment 5 bases; nucleotides outside the gene matches: 7. The CDR3 runs 17 residues. The CDR3 here is CASSSGTSGRWDNEQFF. The CDR3 DNA sequence: TGTGCCAGCAGTTCAGGGACTAGCGGGAGATGGGACAATGAGCAGTTCTTC.

V gene TRBV7-9 combines with J gene TRBJ2-7, with 8 bases fitting TRBD2. The CDR3 is 16 residues long. CDR1 is SEHNR, CDR2 FQNEAQ, per germline (reference sequence). J lost 0 bases, V lost 5 bases, and 9 bases had no gene match. The CDR3 loop reads CASSQNTGGASYEQYF. The CDR3 coding sequence is TGTGCCAGCAGCCAAAACACGGGAGGGGCCTCCTACGAGCAGTACTTC.

This chain links TRBV9 with TRBJ2-2, with D perhaps assigned TRBD1 or TRBD2 (5 bases each). CDR1 is SGDLS, CDR2 YYNGEE, per germline. CDR3 size: 14 residues. Trimming cost V 0 bases and J 7 bases, with 10 bases left between them. CDR3 sequence reads: CASSVGGADGELFF. As DNA, the CDR3 is TGTGCCAGCAGCGTAGGAGGGGCGGACGGGGAGCTGTTTTTT.

The CDR3 region has the DNA TGTGCCACCAGTGATTTGGATAGGGGGGCTGAAGCTTTCTTT. It codes for CATSDLDRGAEAFF. The chain couples TRBV24-1 to TRBJ1-1, with D perhaps matching TRBD1 (6 bases). V was clipped by 0 bases and J by 6 bases, with 10 bases between them. The CDR3 has 14 residues. Germline V gene data show CDR1 as KGHDR and CDR2 as SFDVKD.

The genes are TRBV6-1 and TRBJ1-1, with a weak D call TRBD1 (5 bases). The germline gives CDR1 MNHNS, CDR2 SASEGT. The CDR3 runs to 16 residues. V gave up 4 bases and J gave up 4 bases, with 19 bases separating them. Here the CDR3 DNA reads TGTGCCAGCAGTGCGGGGACTCCCAGGAGGGGCACTGAAGCTTTCTTT. Protein sequence: CASSAGTPRRGTEAFF.

V usage is TRBV9 and J usage is TRBJ2-1; 8 bases are shared with TRBD2. Trimming at V came to 4 bases and at J to 1 base, leaving 16 bases not matched to a gene. Germline lookup yields CDR1 SGDLS and CDR2 YYNGEE. This CDR3 contains 19 residues. This CDR3 reads CASSPRLSGGFRSYNEQFF. The CDR3 DNA follows: TGTGCCAGCAGCCCCAGACTAAGCGGGGGTTTTAGGTCCTACAATGAGCAGTTCTTC.

CDR3 nucleotide sequence: TGTGCCAGCAGTGGACTAGCGGGGATCAATGAGCAGTTCTTC. Translating gives CASSGLAGINEQFF. The chain combines TRBV6-2 or TRBV6-3 with TRBJ2-1; 12 bases fit TRBD2. This CDR3 has 14 residues. The germline V gene encodes CDR1 MNHEY and CDR2 SVGEGT. The V segment lost 5 bases and the J segment 6 bases; nucleotides outside the gene matches: 2.

This chain links TRBV6-5 with TRBJ2-6; D is unresolved. CDR1 is MNHEY and CDR2 is SVGAGI in the germline V gene. This CDR3 comprises 15 residues. Trimming shortened V by 7 bases and J by 0 bases, and 10 bases separated the two germline ends. The CDR3 protein is CASKSTFSGANVLTF. CDR3 DNA: TGTGCCAGCAAAAGCACGTTCTCTGGGGCCAACGTCCTGACTTTC.

The V and J genes are TRBV9 and TRBJ1-2, with D perhaps TRBD1 (5 bases). The CDR3 loop spans 14 amino acids. The ends were cut back, 3 bases at V and 5 bases at J, with 14 bases in the middle. The V gene's germline CDR1 is SGDLS and CDR2 YYNGEE. The CDR3 DNA follows: TGTGCCAGCAGCGCACCCGGGGGTGGGTATGGCTACACCTTC. It specifies CASSAPGGGYGYTF.